A single sample gave rise to the 23 T cell receptor beta chains below, sequenced in a study of shared clonotypes between healthy human individuals. This table comes from immunoSEQ multiplex PCR, and its TCRdb copy is limited to in-frame clones, with some not included. Among roughly 2,300,000 clones listed, around 93% were seen once. Sequencing was done on a sample of naive CD4+ T cells from PBMCs. This sample's subset: CD45RA+ positively selected. The source of these receptors is a man in his late teens or twenties in good health. Some clones in this sample may be carry-over from other donors' samples.

The gene calls are TRBV30 and TRBJ2-7; TRBD1 agrees at 8 bases. Germline CDR1 reads GTSNPN; CDR2 reads SVGIG (reference sequence). J lost 7 bases, V lost 5 bases, and 13 bases had no gene match. The CDR3 contains 14 residues. This chain's CDR3 is CAWGDQTGAGEQYF. The CDR3 bases are TGTGCCTGGGGCGACCAGACAGGGGCCGGAGAGCAGTACTTC.

This clone has only one observation. The chain links TRBV7-2 to TRBJ2-1; D not resolved. The CDR3 runs to 14 residues. Per the germline V gene, CDR1 is SGHTA and CDR2 is FQGNSA. V was pared by 1 base and J by 9 bases, with 13 bases between. For the CDR3, the DNA is TGTGCCAGCAGCTTAGTCTTCAGGCGGAGTGAGCAGTTCTTC. It translates to CASSLVFRRSEQFF.

A single count supports this clone. The rearrangement links TRBV11-2 to TRBJ2-1; a weak D match, TRBD2 (7 bases). Germline values: CDR1 SGHAT, CDR2 FQNNGV. This CDR3 spans 19 amino acids. The V gene lost 2 bases and the J gene lost 0 bases, with 20 bases spanning the gap. The DNA of the CDR3 is TGTGCCAGCAGCTTACTTGCGGGGGCGGAACCACTCTCCTACAATGAGCAGTTCTTC. Its protein product is CASSLLAGAEPLSYNEQFF.

V gene TRBV7-2 combines with J gene TRBJ2-7; 10 nucleotides align to TRBD1. Germline CDR1 SGHTA, CDR2 FQGNSA. CDR3 length: 14 amino acids. With 5 bases clipped from V and 7 bases from J, the junction kept 8 bases outside the gene matches. The CDR3 DNA reads TGTGCCAGCAGCCGCCGGGACAGGGGAAGGGAGCAGTACTTC. It specifies CASSRRDRGREQYF.

This chain connects TRBV7-6 to TRBJ2-7; the match to TRBD2 covers 8 bases. CDR1 and CDR2 (germline): SGHVS, FNYEAQ. The V segment lost 5 bases and the J segment 7 bases; nucleotides outside the gene matches: 13. The CDR3 is 15 residues long. Written as DNA, the CDR3 is TGTGCCAGCAGCCAGGCCCCGGGAGGGGCGAGGGAGCAGTACTTC. Its protein product is CASSQAPGGAREQYF.

The gene calls are TRBV28 and TRBJ1-2, with a weak D call TRBD1 (5 bases). V lost 4 bases and J 13 bases, leaving 16 bases between the germline ends. Germline V CDR1 and CDR2: MDHEN, SYDVKM. This CDR3 region has 12 residues. The chain's CDR3 is CASSWGDGYATF. The CDR3 bases are TGTGCCAGCAGTTGGGGCGATGGCTATGCCACCTTC.

As regards this clone: The same CDR3 arises from other DNA sequences in this sample as well. V is TRBV20-1 and J is TRBJ1-2; no clear D. Deletions cut 0 bases from V and 5 bases from J, with 4 bases between. The CDR3 extends over 11 amino acids. Germline V gene sequence: CDR1 DFQATT, CDR2 SNEGSKA (reference sequence). The CDR3 coding sequence is TGCAGTGCTAGAGAAGGGTATGGCTACACCTTC. This sequence encodes CSAREGYGYTF.

V gene TRBV5-1 combines with J gene TRBJ2-2, with 9 positions matching TRBD1. The CDR3 is 16 amino acids. V dropped 4 bases and J dropped 5; count of bases not matched to a gene: 9. CDR1 and CDR2 from the germline V gene are SGHRS and YFSETQ. The DNA for the CDR3 is TGCGCCAGCAGCGGCCTTGGGACAGGGATAACCGGGGAGCTGTTTTTT. Residues: CASSGLGTGITGELFF.

This clone was detected once. The rearrangement joins TRBV28 to TRBJ2-2; D is unclear. V was shortened by 6 bases and J by 4 bases, with 18 bases between the two germline ends. The CDR3 totals 16 residues. Germline V gives CDR1 MDHEN, CDR2 SYDVKM. The chain's CDR3 is CASSLLLPKGTGELFF. DNA of the CDR3: TGTGCCAGCAGCCTCCTACTTCCTAAGGGCACCGGGGAGCTGTTTTTT.

This chain joins TRBV25-1 and TRBJ2-5; a weak D match, TRBD1 (7 bases). V lost 10 bases to trimming and J lost 4 bases, with 22 bases between them. This CDR3 spans 15 amino acids. Germline V gene sequence: CDR1 MGHDK, CDR2 SYGVNS. CDR3 amino acids: CAIPGGLKGRETQYF. CDR3 sequence (DNA): TGTGCCATCCCAGGGGGGTTAAAGGGGAGAGAGACCCAGTACTTC.

The chain joins TRBV2 to TRBJ1-5, with D perhaps TRBD1 (5 bases). This CDR3 region has 12 residues. V lost 11 bases to trimming and J lost 4 bases, with 12 bases between them. The germline V gene has CDR1 SNHLY and CDR2 FYNNEI. The CDR3 protein is CAGGTVNQPQHF. DNA of the CDR3: TGTGCCGGAGGGACGGTGAATCAGCCCCAGCATTTT.

This chain connects TRBV18 to TRBJ2-5; TRBD1 matches at 9 bases. Trimming cost V 3 bases and J 5 bases; bases outside gene matches: 4. The CDR3 consists of 14 residues. Looked up from germline, CDR1 is KGHSH and CDR2 is LQKENI. The CDR3 DNA sequence: TGTGCCAGCTCACCGGGGGACAGGGATGAGACCCAGTACTTC. The encoded protein is CASSPGDRDETQYF. The full variable domain, rest sourced from reference TRBV18 and TRBJ2-5, is NAGVMQNPRHLVRRRGQEARLRCSPMKGHSHVYWYRQLPEEGLKFMVYLQKENIIDESGMPKERFSAEFPKEGPSILRIQQVVRGDSAAYFCASSPGDRDETQYFGPGTRLLVL.

The gene calls are TRBV18 and TRBJ2-2, with 7 bases aligning to TRBD1. The CDR3 covers 17 residues. Trimming removed 4 bases from V and 3 bases from J; junction bases left unmatched: 11. Germline V CDR1 and CDR2: KGHSH, LQKENI. The CDR3: CASSLLSTGVDTGELFF. In DNA form, the CDR3 reads TGTGCCAGCTCACTACTATCCACAGGGGTGGACACCGGGGAGCTGTTTTTT.

V is TRBV5-6 and J is TRBJ1-1; D gene uncertain. The CDR3 sequence is 15 residues long. CDR1 SGHDT and CDR2 YYEEEE come from the germline V gene. Trimming took 2 bases from V and 11 from J, leaving 22 bases between them. CDR3 protein: CASSFGTTPPRLAFF. The DNA for the CDR3 is TGTGCCAGCAGCTTCGGAACCACACCCCCTCGTCTGGCTTTCTTT.

This chain links TRBV27 with TRBJ1-6; 7 bases are shared with TRBD1. The germline V gene encodes CDR1 MNHEY and CDR2 SMNVEV (reference sequence). The CDR3 consists of 14 residues. The ends lost 5 bases at V and 3 bases at J; junction bases unmatched: 1. CDR3 in amino acids: CASSRTGYNSPLHF. In DNA form, the CDR3 reads TGTGCCAGCAGTAGGACAGGCTATAATTCACCCCTCCACTTT.

This clone was seen just once. The rearrangement joins TRBV12-5 to TRBJ1-1; no definite D call. The germline gives CDR1 LGHNT, CDR2 FRNRAP. With 5 bases removed from V and 8 bases from J, the gap between germline ends came to 9 bases. The CDR3 runs to 11 residues. CDR3 sequence (DNA): TGTGCTAGTGGTCAAAGAGAGGAAGCTTTCTTT. As protein: CASGQREEAFF.

V usage is TRBV4-1 and J usage is TRBJ2-1; unclear D gene. Germline V CDR1 and CDR2: MGHRA, YSYEKL. The CDR3 consists of 17 residues. V was pared by 4 bases and J by 7 bases, with 23 bases between. The CDR3 coding sequence is TGCGCCAGCAGCCCGAAAGAGCCGGCAGGTTACGTAAATGAGCAGTTCTTC. Encoded protein: CASSPKEPAGYVNEQFF.

The chain employs TRBV6-6 and TRBJ2-5, with 7 positions matching TRBD2. V was pared by 8 bases and J by 3 bases, with 12 bases of the junction left unmatched. The CDR3 sequence is 15 residues long. Germline V gene data show CDR1 as MNHNY and CDR2 as SVGAGI (reference sequence). The CDR3 DNA reads as TGTGCCAGCGCCCAGCGGACTAGAGCAAAAGAGACCCAGTACTTC. Amino acid sequence: CASAQRTRAKETQYF.

The chain has TRBV28 and TRBJ2-7, with D unclear. CDR3 length equals 13 residues. Trimming pared 7 bases from V and 0 bases from J, leaving 10 bases between. Germline V CDR1 and CDR2: MDHEN, SYDVKM. CDR3 in DNA: TGTGCCAGCACCGCGACAAGCTCCTACGAGCAGTACTTC. Its protein product is CASTATSSYEQYF.

The V and J genes are TRBV5-1 and TRBJ2-3, with 11 positions matching TRBD1. In germline, CDR1 is SGHRS, CDR2 YFSETQ. CDR3 length equals 16 residues. V was clipped by 4 bases and J by 3 bases; unmatched bases: 7. The CDR3, as DNA: TGCGCCAGCAGCCTCCGAGGGACAGGGGGTACAGATACGCAGTATTTT. This encodes CASSLRGTGGTDTQYF.

The chain has TRBV7-6 and TRBJ2-3, with D unclear. The CDR3 runs 16 residues. The ends were cut back, 4 bases at V and 6 bases at J, with 20 bases in the middle. In germline, CDR1 is SGHVS, CDR2 FNYEAQ. CDR3 protein: CASSSSLGQVGDTQYF. In DNA, the CDR3 is TGTGCCAGCAGCTCCTCCCTCGGTCAGGTCGGGGATACGCAGTATTTT.

The CDR3 DNA sequence: TGTGCCAGCAGCCAGGGCCGGACCCGTGGGGAAGATACGCAGTATTTT. This translates into CASSQGRTRGEDTQYF. V is TRBV4-2 and J is TRBJ2-3; no firm D call. Germline-derived CDR1 and CDR2 are LGHNA and YNFKEQ. This CDR3 spans 16 amino acids. V lost 3 bases, J lost 5 bases, and 18 bases lay in between.

V is TRBV2 and J is TRBJ1-1, with unresolved D. CDR3 length: 14 amino acids. Trimming stripped 6 bases from V and 4 bases from J, with 15 bases between. In germline, CDR1 is SNHLY, CDR2 FYNNEI. The CDR3: CASRMAGIFTEAFF. In DNA, the CDR3 is TGTGCCAGCAGGATGGCAGGAATCTTCACTGAAGCTTTCTTT.